Included here is one T cell receptor beta chain sequence, with context. Antigen: not known. CDR1 MGHRA and CDR2 YSYEKL come from the germline V gene. Trimming removed 3 bases from V and 2 bases from J; junction bases left unmatched: 7. The CDR3 runs 16 residues. This sample is part of a study of cytomegalovirus exposure and HLA in healthy donors. Broader study findings: Near-uniform donor sequencing depth was presumed by presence/absence analyses. There was a cluster of highly shared sequence variants that was likely a sequencing artifact.

60 Vbeta and 13 Jbeta primers were used in PCR. Method: immunoSEQ multiplex PCR; TCRdb's copy keeps in-frame clones and lacks some. In the table there are 65,000 to 90,000 clones, around 80% of which are singletons. The specimen sequenced was PBMCs. The clonotype comes from a man aged 18 to 35 in good health and CMV-seronegative. The chain carries TRBV4-1 and TRBJ1-5; 7 bases match TRBD1. This chain's CDR3 is CASSQDRFGGNQPQHF. The CDR3 coding sequence is TGCGCCAGCAGCCAGGACAGGTTTGGGGGCAATCAGCCCCAGCATTTT.